This T cell receptor (beta chain) comes out of a study of shared clonotypes between healthy human individuals. Study observations and caveats: Sampling used blood alone; tissue repertoires probably differ.

Donors comprised healthy HIV-negative adults lacking recent acute infections or vaccinations. There are 20 residues in the CDR3. Germline-derived CDR1 and CDR2 are MDHEN and SYDVKM. The junction had 16 bases not matched to a gene; V was cut back by 4 bases and J by 0 bases. Remarks on this clone: Its antigen remains unidentified.

Some 30,000 T cell genomes (approximately 300 ng DNA) went into each PBMC replicate. Clones were sequenced by immunoSEQ multiplex PCR, and TCRdb holds only the in-frame ones, with some missing. The sample has under 600,000 clones; around 80% are singletons. V is TRBV28 and J is TRBJ2-1; the match to TRBD1 covers 9 bases. The sequenced sample consisted of PBMCs. This receptor was obtained from a woman aged 40 to 49 in good health. Some clones in this sample may be carry-over from other donors' samples. In DNA form, the CDR3 reads TGTGCCAGCAGTTCCACCGGGACAGGGATTCGGGGGAGCTCCTACAATGAGCAGTTCTTC. This sequence encodes CASSSTGTGIRGSSYNEQFF.